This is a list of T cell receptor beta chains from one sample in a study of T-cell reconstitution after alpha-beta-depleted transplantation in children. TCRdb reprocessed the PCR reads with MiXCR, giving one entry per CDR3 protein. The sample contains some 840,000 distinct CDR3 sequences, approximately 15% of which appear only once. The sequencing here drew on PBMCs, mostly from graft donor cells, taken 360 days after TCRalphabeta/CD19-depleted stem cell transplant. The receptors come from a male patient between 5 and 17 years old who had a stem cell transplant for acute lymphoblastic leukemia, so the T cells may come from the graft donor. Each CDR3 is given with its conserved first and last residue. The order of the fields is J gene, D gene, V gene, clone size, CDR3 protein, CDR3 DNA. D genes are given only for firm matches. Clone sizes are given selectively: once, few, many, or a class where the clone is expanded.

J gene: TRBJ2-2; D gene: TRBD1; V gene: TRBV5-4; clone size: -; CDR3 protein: CASSLRTGESGELFF; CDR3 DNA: TGTGCCAGCAGCTTGCGGACAGGGGAATCCGGGGAGCTGTTTTTT
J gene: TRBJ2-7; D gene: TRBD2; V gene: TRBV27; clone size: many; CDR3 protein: CASSSGLVGYEQYF; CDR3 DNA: TGTGCCAGCAGTTCCGGACTAGTGGGCTACGAGCAGTACTTC
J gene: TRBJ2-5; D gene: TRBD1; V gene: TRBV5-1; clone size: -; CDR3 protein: CASSLNQGDVETQYF; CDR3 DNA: TGCGCCAGCAGCTTGAATCAGGGGGACGTGGAGACCCAGTACTTC
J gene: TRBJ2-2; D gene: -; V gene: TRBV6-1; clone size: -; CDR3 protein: CASPRENLAGELFF; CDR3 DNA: TGTGCCAGCCCACGGGAGAATCTTGCCGGGGAGCTGTTTTTT
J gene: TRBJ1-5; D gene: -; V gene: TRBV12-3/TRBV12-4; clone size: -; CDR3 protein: CASTRKSSQPQHF; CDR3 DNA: TGTGCCAGCACGCGGAAAAGTTCTCAGCCCCAGCATTTT
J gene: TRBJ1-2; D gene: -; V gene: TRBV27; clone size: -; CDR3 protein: CASGWDSDYGYTF; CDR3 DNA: TGTGCCAGCGGTTGGGATTCGGACTATGGCTACACCTTC
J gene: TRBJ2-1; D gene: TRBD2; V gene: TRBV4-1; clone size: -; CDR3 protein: CASSDPSGRNEQFF; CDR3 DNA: TGCGCCAGCAGCGATCCTAGCGGGAGGAATGAGCAGTTCTTC
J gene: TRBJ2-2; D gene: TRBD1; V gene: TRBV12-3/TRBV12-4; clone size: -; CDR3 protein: CASTLGQGLNTGELFF; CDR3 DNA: TGTGCCAGCACCCTAGGACAGGGACTGAACACCGGGGAGCTGTTTTTT
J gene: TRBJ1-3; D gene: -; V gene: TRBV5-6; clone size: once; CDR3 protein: CASSSATGGNTIYF; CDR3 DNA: TGTGCCAGCAGCTCGGCGACTGGTGGAAACACCATATATTTT
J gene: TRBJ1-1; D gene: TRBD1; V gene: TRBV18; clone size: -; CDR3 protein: CASSLQTGSGGTEAFF; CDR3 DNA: TGTGCCAGCTCACTTCAGACAGGGTCTGGGGGCACTGAAGCTTTCTTT
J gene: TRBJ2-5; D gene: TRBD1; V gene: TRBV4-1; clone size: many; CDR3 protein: CASSQGDRAETQYF; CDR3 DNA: TGCGCCAGCAGCCAAGGCGACAGGGCTGAGACCCAGTACTTC
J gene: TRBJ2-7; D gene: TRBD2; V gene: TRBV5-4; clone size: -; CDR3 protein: CASSFGTIGYEQYF; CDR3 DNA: TGTGCCAGCAGCTTCGGGACTATCGGCTACGAGCAGTACTTC
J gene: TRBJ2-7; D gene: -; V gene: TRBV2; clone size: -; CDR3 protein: CASRGSGYSYEQYF; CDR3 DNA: TGTGCCAGCCGAGGAAGCGGGTACTCCTACGAGCAGTACTTC
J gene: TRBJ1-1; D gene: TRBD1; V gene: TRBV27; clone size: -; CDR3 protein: CASKHRGGNTEAFF; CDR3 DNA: TGTGCCAGCAAACACAGGGGCGGAAACACTGAAGCTTTCTTT
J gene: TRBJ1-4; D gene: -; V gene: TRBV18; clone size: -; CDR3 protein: CASSPNGATNEKLFF; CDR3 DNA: TGTGCCAGCTCACCCAACGGGGCAACTAATGAAAAACTGTTTTTT
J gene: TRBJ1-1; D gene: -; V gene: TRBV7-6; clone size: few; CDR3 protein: CASSPEGDTEAFF; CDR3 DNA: TGTGCCAGCAGCCCCGAGGGCGACACTGAAGCTTTCTTT
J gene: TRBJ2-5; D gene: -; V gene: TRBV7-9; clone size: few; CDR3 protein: CASSLGVTTYQETQYF; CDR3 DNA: TGTGCCAGCAGCTTAGGAGTTACGACGTACCAAGAGACCCAGTACTTC
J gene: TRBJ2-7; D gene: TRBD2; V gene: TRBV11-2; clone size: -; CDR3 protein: CASSPGGNTQYEQYF; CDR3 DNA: TGTGCCAGCAGCCCCGGGGGGAACACTCAATACGAGCAGTACTTC
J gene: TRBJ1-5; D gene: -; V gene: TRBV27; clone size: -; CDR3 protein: CASSFGGGPYQPQHF; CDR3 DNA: TGTGCCAGCAGTTTTGGAGGGGGTCCGTATCAGCCCCAGCATTTT
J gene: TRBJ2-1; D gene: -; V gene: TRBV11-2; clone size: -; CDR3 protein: CASSLGGASSNEQFF; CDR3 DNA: TGTGCCAGCAGCTTAGGAGGGGCCAGCAGCAATGAGCAGTTCTTC
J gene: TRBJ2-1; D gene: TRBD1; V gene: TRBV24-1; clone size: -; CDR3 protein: CATSDLTGKHEQFF; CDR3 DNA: TGTGCCACCAGTGACTTGACAGGGAAACATGAGCAGTTCTTC
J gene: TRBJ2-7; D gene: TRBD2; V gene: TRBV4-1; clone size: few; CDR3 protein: CASSQESAGWTYEQYF; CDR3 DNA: TGCGCCAGCAGCCAAGAATCAGCGGGATGGACCTACGAGCAGTACTTC
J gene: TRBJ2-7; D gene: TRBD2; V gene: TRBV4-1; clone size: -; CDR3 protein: CASSPRDYQTYEQYF; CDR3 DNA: TGCGCCAGCAGCCCACGGGACTACCAGACTTACGAGCAGTACTTC
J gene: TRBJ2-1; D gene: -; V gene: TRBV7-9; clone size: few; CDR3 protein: CASSPSRFKWGNEQFF; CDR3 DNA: TGTGCCAGCAGCCCCTCTCGGTTTAAATGGGGGAATGAGCAGTTCTTC
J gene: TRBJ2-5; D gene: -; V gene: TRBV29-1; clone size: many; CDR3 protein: CSVEDNQETQYF; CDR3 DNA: TGCAGCGTTGAGGACAACCAAGAGACCCAGTACTTC
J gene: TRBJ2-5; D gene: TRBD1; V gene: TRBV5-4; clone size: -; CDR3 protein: CASSTGTALQETQYF; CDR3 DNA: TGTGCCAGCAGCACCGGGACAGCCCTCCAAGAGACCCAGTACTTC
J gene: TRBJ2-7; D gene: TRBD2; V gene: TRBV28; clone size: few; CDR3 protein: CASSLRREGPYEQYF; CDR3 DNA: TGTGCCAGCAGTTTAAGGAGGGAGGGTCCCTACGAGCAGTACTTC
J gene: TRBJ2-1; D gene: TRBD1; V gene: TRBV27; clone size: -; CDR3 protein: CASSTPPGQSYNEQFF; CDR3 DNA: TGTGCCAGCAGTACTCCGCCGGGACAGAGCTACAATGAGCAGTTCTTC
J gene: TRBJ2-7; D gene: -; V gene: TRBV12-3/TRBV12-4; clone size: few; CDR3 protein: CASRVTGSSYEQYF; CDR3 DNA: TGTGCCAGCAGGGTGACGGGTAGCTCCTACGAGCAGTACTTC
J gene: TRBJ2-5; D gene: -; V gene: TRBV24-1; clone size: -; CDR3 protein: CATSAPGRVETQYF; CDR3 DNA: TGTGCCACCAGTGCCCCGGGACGGGTAGAGACCCAGTACTTC
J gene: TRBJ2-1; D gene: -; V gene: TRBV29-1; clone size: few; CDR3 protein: CSVVAQGEINEQFF; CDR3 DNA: TGCAGCGTTGTCGCCCAGGGTGAGATCAATGAGCAGTTCTTC
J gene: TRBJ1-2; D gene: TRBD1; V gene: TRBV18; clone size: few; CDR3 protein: CASSPPATGAINYGYTF; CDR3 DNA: TGTGCCAGCTCACCACCGGCAACAGGGGCTATTAACTATGGCTACACCTTC
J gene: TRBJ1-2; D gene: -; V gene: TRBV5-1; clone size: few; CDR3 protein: CASSWQGLNYGYTF; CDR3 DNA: TGCGCCAGCAGTTGGCAGGGGCTAAACTATGGCTACACCTTC
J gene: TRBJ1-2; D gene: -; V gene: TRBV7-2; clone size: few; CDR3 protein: CASSLGDILYGYTF; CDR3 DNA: TGTGCCAGCAGCTTAGGGGACATCCTCTATGGCTACACCTTC
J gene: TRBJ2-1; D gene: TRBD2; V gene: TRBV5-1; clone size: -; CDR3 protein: CASSLAGLAGSYNEQFF; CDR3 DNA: TGCGCCAGCAGCTTGGCTGGACTAGCGGGATCCTACAATGAGCAGTTCTTC
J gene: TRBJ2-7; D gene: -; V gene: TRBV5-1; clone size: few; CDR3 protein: CASSLAAGQTYEQYF; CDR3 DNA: TGCGCCAGCAGCTTGGCCGCGGGACAGACCTACGAGCAGTACTTC
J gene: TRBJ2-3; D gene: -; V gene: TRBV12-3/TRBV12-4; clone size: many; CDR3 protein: CASSLALSTDTQYF; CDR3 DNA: TGTGCCAGCAGCTTAGCGTTGTCCACAGATACGCAGTATTTT
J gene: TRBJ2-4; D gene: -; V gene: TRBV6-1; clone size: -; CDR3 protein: CASLRGRQNIQYF; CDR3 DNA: TGTGCCAGCCTCAGGGGGAGGCAAAACATTCAGTACTTC
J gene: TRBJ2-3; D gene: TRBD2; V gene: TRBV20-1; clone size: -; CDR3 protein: CSARRLAGVADTQYF; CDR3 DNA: TGCAGTGCTAGAAGGCTAGCGGGAGTTGCAGATACGCAGTATTTT
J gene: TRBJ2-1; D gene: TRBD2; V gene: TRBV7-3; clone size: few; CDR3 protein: CASSSTTEREKNEQFF; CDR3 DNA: TGTGCCAGCAGCTCGACGACTGAGCGGGAGAAGAATGAGCAGTTCTTC
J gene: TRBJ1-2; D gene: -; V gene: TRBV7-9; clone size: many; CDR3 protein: CASRDGLETDFYGYTF; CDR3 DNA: TGTGCCAGCAGGGACGGACTGGAGACGGACTTCTATGGCTACACCTTC
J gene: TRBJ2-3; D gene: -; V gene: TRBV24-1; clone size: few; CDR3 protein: CATSDLSGSAGRGADTQYF; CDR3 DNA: TGTGCCACCAGTGATTTGAGTGGTTCGGCGGGACGGGGCGCAGATACGCAGTATTTT
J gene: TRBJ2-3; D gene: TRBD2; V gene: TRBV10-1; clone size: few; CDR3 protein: CASSDPGLATADTQYF; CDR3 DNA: TGCGCCAGCAGTGATCCGGGACTAGCAACGGCAGATACGCAGTATTTT
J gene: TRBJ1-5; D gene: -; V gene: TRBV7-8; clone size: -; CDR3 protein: CASSLRWGNQPQHF; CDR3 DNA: TGTGCCAGCAGCTTACGTTGGGGGAATCAGCCCCAGCATTTT
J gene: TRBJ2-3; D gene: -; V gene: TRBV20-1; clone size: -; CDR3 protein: CSAMTSSNTDTQYF; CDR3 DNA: TGCAGTGCTATGACTAGTAGTAACACAGATACGCAGTATTTT
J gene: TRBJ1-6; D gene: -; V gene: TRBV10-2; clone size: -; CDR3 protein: CASSESGSRYSPLHF; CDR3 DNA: TGCGCCAGCAGTGAGTCGGGAAGCCGATATTCACCCCTCCACTTT